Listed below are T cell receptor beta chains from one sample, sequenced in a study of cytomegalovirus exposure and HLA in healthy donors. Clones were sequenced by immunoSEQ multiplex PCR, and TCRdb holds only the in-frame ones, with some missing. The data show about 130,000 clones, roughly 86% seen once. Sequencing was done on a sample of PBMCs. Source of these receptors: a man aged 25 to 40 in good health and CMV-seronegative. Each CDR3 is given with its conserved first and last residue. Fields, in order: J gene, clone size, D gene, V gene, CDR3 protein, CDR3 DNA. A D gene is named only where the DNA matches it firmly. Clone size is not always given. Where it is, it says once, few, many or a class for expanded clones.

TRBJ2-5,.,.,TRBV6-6,CASTATRTNQETQYF,TGTGCCAGCACCGCAACCCGGACAAACCAAGAGACCCAGTACTTC
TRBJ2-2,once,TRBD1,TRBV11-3,CASRDRNTGELFF,TGTGCCAGTAGGGACAGAAACACCGGGGAGCTGTTTTTT
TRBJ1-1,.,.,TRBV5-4,CASSLGGESNRAFF,TGTGCCAGCAGCTTGGGCGGCGAGTCCAACAGGGCTTTCTTT
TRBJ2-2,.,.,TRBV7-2,CASSSQGKGFTGELFF,TGTGCCAGCAGCTCACAGGGAAAAGGGTTCACCGGGGAGCTGTTTTTT
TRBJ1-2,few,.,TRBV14,CASSLGASGYTF,TGTGCCAGCAGCCTGGGGGCGTCTGGCTACACCTTC
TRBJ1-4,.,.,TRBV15,CATSREVAVEKLFF,TGTGCCACCAGCAGAGAGGTCGCGGTAGAAAAACTGTTTTTT
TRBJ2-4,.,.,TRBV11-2,CASSFSLAKNIQYF,TGTGCCAGCAGCTTTTCACTAGCCAAAAACATTCAGTACTTC
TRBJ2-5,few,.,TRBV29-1,CSVAQASHGETQYF,TGCAGCGTTGCGCAGGCATCTCATGGGGAGACCCAGTACTTC
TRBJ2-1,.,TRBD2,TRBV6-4,CASSASGTGNEQFF,TGTGCCAGCAGTGCCAGCGGGACGGGTAATGAGCAGTTCTTC
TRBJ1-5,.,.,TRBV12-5,CASGLIPQGHQPQHF,TGTGCTAGTGGCTTGATCCCGCAGGGTCATCAGCCCCAGCATTTT
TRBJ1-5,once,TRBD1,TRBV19,CASIDRVRSNQPQHF,TGTGCCAGTATAGACAGGGTTCGGAGCAATCAGCCCCAGCATTTT
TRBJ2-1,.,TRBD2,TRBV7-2,CASSLLAGGYNEQFF,TGTGCCAGCAGCTTACTAGCGGGAGGATACAATGAGCAGTTCTTC
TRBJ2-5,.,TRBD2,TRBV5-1,CASSWGLAGGAQETQYF,TGCGCCAGCAGCTGGGGACTAGCGGGAGGAGCCCAAGAGACCCAGTACTTC
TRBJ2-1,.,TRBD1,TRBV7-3,CASSLGTGGSNEQFF,TGTGCCAGCAGCTTAGGGACAGGGGGATCCAATGAGCAGTTCTTC
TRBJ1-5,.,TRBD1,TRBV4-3,CASSQRTGNQPQHF,TGCGCCAGCAGCCAGCGGACAGGGAATCAGCCCCAGCATTTT
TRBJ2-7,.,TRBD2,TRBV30,CAWSFPGGEQYF,TGTGCCTGGAGTTTCCCGGGGGGGGAGCAGTACTTC
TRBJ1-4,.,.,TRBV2,CASKWRVGEKLFF,TGTGCCAGCAAGTGGAGGGTTGGAGAAAAACTGTTTTTT
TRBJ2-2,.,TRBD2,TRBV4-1,CASSLGLAGVGTGELFF,TGCGCCAGCAGCTTAGGACTAGCGGGAGTGGGAACCGGGGAGCTGTTTTTT
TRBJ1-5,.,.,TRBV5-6,CASSWGKGRKNQPQHF,TGTGCCAGCAGCTGGGGTAAGGGGCGCAAAAATCAGCCCCAGCATTTT
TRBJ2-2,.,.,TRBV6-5,CASSYSRYFTGELFF,TGTGCCAGCAGTTACTCGAGATACTTCACCGGGGAGCTGTTTTTT
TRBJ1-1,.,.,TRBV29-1,CSVRHANSNTEAFF,TGCAGCGTCCGACACGCTAACTCGAACACTGAAGCTTTCTTT
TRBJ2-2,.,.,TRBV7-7,CASSPRLLGELFF,TGTGCCAGCAGCCCGAGACTCCTCGGGGAGCTGTTTTTT
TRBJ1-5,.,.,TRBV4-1,CASSQEEREGNQPQHF,TGCGCCAGCAGCCAAGAGGAAAGGGAGGGAAATCAGCCCCAGCATTTT
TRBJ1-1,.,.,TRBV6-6,CASSYDAGTEAFF,TGTGCCAGCAGTTACGATGCGGGGACTGAAGCTTTCTTT
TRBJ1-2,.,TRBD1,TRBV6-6,CASVDRGRGYTF,TGTGCCAGCGTGGACAGGGGACGCGGCTACACCTTC
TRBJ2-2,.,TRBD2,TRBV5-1,CASRLGLAGEYPGELFF,TGCGCCAGCAGACTGGGACTAGCGGGAGAGTATCCCGGGGAGCTGTTTTTT
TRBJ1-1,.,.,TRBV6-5,CASSSTDQAFF,TGTGCCAGCAGTTCAACAGACCAAGCTTTCTTT
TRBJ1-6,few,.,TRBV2,CASSYVRDSPLHF,TGTGCCAGCAGTTATGTCCGGGATTCACCCCTCCACTTT
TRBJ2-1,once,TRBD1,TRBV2,CASRRQGISEQFF,TGTGCCAGCAGACGACAGGGAATCTCTGAGCAGTTCTTC
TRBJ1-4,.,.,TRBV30,CAWSYSEKLFF,TGTGCCTGGAGTTATAGTGAAAAACTGTTTTTT
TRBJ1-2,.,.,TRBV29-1,CSVHRPDKGYTF,TGCAGCGTCCACAGGCCGGACAAGGGCTACACCTTC
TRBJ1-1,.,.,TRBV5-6,CASSATGPPEAFF,TGTGCCAGCAGCGCAACAGGGCCCCCTGAAGCTTTCTTT
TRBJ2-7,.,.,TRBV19,CASSRALFGAAYEQYF,TGTGCCAGTAGCCGCGCCCTTTTTGGGGCGGCCTACGAGCAGTACTTC
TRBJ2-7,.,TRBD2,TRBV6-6,CASSYGTKIDEQYF,TGTGCCAGCAGTTACGGGACTAAAATTGACGAGCAGTACTTC
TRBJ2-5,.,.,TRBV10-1,CASSAARGEGTQYF,TGCGCCAGCAGTGCCGCCAGGGGAGAGGGGACCCAGTACTTC
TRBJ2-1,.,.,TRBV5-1,CASSSGLKGVNEQFF,TGCGCCAGCAGCTCCGGACTCAAGGGGGTCAATGAGCAGTTCTTC
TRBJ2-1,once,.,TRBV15,CATSPRRQAGSYNEQFF,TGTGCCACCAGCCCCCGAAGGCAGGCAGGTAGCTACAATGAGCAGTTCTTC
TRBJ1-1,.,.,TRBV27,CASSPQGVAWGTEAFF,TGTGCCAGCAGTCCGCAGGGTGTGGCATGGGGCACTGAAGCTTTCTTT
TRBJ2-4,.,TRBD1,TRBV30,CAWATGGQNIQYF,TGTGCCTGGGCTACAGGGGGCCAAAACATTCAGTACTTC
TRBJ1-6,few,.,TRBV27,CASSFGSGHSPLHF,TGTGCCAGCAGTTTCGGGAGTGGGCATTCACCCCTCCACTTT
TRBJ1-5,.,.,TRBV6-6,CASGGLGNAQPQHF,TGTGCCAGCGGCGGGTTGGGCAATGCTCAGCCCCAGCATTTT
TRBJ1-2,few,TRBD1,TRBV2,CASNGDRGRSGYTF,TGTGCCAGCAACGGGGACAGGGGCCGGTCTGGCTACACCTTC
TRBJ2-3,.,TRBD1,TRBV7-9,CASSLAHRGFTDTQYF,TGTGCCAGCAGCTTGGCGCACAGGGGTTTCACAGATACGCAGTATTTT
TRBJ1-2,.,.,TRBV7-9,CASSYGLGGYTF,TGTGCCAGCAGCTACGGTTTGGGCGGCTACACCTTC
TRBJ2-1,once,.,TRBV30,CAWIARNNEQFF,TGTGCCTGGATAGCTAGGAACAATGAGCAGTTCTTC